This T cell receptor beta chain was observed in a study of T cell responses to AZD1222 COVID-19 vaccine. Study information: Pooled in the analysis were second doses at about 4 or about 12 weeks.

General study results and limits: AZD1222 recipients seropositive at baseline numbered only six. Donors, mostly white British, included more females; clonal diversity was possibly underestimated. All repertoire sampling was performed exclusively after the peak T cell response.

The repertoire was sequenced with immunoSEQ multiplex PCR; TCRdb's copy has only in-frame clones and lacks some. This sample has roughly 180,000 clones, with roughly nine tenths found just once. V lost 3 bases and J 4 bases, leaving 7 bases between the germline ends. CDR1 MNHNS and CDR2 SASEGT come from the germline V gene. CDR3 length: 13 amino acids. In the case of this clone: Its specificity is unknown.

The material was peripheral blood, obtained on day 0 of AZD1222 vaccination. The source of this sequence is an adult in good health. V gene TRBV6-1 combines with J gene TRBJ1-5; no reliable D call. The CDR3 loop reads CASSDRRNQPQHF. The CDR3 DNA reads TGTGCCAGCAGTGACAGGAGGAATCAGCCCCAGCATTTT.